This T cell receptor beta chain was retrieved from a study of T cell clones after liver transplantation (dated by TCRdb to about 2019). General notes on the study: ITN030ST, the source of the samples, was a randomized trial that attempted immunosuppression withdrawal within 2 years of liver transplantation. As an antigen-independent comparator for the donor-reactive sequences, third party-reactive TCRbeta sequences from pre-transplant MLRs were identified as well. The subjects received no induction therapy and were kept on standard immunosuppression until randomization at 12-24 months post-transplant. Of the 8 liver transplant recipients making up the studied cohort, 3 were classified as tolerant and 5 as non-tolerant. Tolerance meant complete immunosuppression withdrawal for at least one year without liver enzymes rising beyond twice the upper limit of normal. Three of the eight recipients were HCV-positive; the others were transplanted for non-autoimmune, non-viral indications. Donor-reactive T cell clones were identified by TCRbeta sequencing after a pre-transplant mixed lymphocyte reaction and then tracked in post-transplant blood. Blood samples were collected pre-transplant, pre-randomization before withdrawal, and post-randomization after either full withdrawal or failed withdrawal.

High-throughput TCRbeta CDR3 sequencing of frozen genomic DNA was performed by immunoSEQ, with PCR amplification, mapping, bias correction and internal controls included. Per the source publication's procedure: Productive rearrangements were kept, and unique TCRbeta sequences were defined by CDR3 nucleotide sequence plus V and J gene. Donor-reactive sequences required at least 5-fold expansion in CFSE-low cells versus unstimulated pre-transplant cells and at least 0.01% frequency. Minimum frequency thresholds were set for each subject on the basis of the unstimulated sample with the lowest template count, so that a detection power of at least 90% was ensured. Jensen-Shannon divergence between the top 1000 TCRbeta sequences after and before transplant was used to measure repertoire turnover. Two-sided Fisher's exact tests were used to test for changes in how often donor-reactive sequences were detected. Here the immuneACCESS table is served through TCRdb, limited to in-frame sequences with V and J called. Missing clones are a known gap in these copies; in checked studies unresolved V genes cover under half, and the rest lacks a known reason. V and J calls and clone size are given by that table; D and trimming were obtained from the DNA. This sample is represented by some 61,000 clones; 60% to 80% of them were singletons. The ten top clones hold about a tenth of the sample.

Here is what the overall study found, with its caveats: The conclusions were preliminary, being limited by small, heterogeneous patient numbers and by non-standardized post-transplant time points. Because allograft tissue specimens were not available, migration of donor-reactive T cells into the graft, rather than deletion, may have occurred. After accounting for repertoire turnover, donor-reactive detection was significantly reduced in 7 of 8 subjects for CD4 and 8 of 8 for CD8. Donor-reactive sequences declined more than third party-reactive ones, suggesting partial antigen-specific deletion unrelated to withdrawal success. A significant post-transplant decrease in circulating donor-reactive CD4 TCRbeta sequences was observed in most of the 8 subjects, irrespective of tolerance or HCV status. Low numbers of available donor cells limited the measurable donor-reactive repertoire in a couple of subjects.

The germline ends are 13 bases apart after V is trimmed by 11 bases and J by 5 bases. The CDR3, cysteine through phenylalanine, is 12 amino acids long. Only CDR3 DNA is held: 36 bases, read in frame from base 1. In the germline V gene (reference sequence), CDR1 corresponds to SSHAT and CDR2 to FNYEAQ. This clone was seen a handful of times. Its cognate antigen has yet to be identified. Base qualities are not at hand, and no much larger clone is one base apart. Thawed unstimulated PBMCs were stained for CD3, CD4 and CD8 and FACS-sorted into CD3+CD4+ and CD3+CD8+ populations. All 8 studied subjects were randomized to immunosuppression withdrawal. The Qiagen DNeasy Blood and Tissue Kit was used to isolate genomic DNA.

The material was CD4+ T cells from blood, obtained at the 22-month timepoint. The chain is assembled from TRBV7-7 and TRBJ1-5; TRBD1 could be the D gene, as 6 bases match. This receptor was identified in a human patient who received a liver transplant. After a transplant, not all T cells may be the patient's own; some may come from the graft donor. The CDR3 here reads CAYTKGDQPQHF. The nucleotide sequence is given as TGTGCCTACACGAAGGGGGATCAGCCCCAGCATTTT.